What follows is one T cell receptor (beta chain) and its context. Its antigen is not known. There are 20 residues in the CDR3. CDR1 and CDR2 (germline): SGDLS, YYNGEE. Trimming removed 3 bases from V and 2 bases from J; junction bases left unmatched: 22. This sample is drawn from a study of T cell responses to AZD1222 COVID-19 vaccine. Study-wide background: Pooled samples include second doses given at about 4 or 12 weeks. Study results and caveats: Among those given AZD1222, only five to seven were seropositive at baseline. Donors were largely white British and mainly female; clonal diversity was possibly underestimated.

Assay used: immunoSEQ multiplex PCR; TCRdb lists only in-frame clones, some missing. The data show around 180,000 clones, 94% seen once. This TCR derives from an adult in good health. The chain uses TRBV9 and TRBJ2-7; 8 bases fit TRBD1. The sample was peripheral blood, taken on day 0 of AZD1222 vaccination. The CDR3 DNA reads as TGTGCCAGCAGCGGGAACCAGGGACAGGTCGATAGCGGACCTCCCTACGAGCAGTACTTC. Its translation is CASSGNQGQVDSGPPYEQYF.